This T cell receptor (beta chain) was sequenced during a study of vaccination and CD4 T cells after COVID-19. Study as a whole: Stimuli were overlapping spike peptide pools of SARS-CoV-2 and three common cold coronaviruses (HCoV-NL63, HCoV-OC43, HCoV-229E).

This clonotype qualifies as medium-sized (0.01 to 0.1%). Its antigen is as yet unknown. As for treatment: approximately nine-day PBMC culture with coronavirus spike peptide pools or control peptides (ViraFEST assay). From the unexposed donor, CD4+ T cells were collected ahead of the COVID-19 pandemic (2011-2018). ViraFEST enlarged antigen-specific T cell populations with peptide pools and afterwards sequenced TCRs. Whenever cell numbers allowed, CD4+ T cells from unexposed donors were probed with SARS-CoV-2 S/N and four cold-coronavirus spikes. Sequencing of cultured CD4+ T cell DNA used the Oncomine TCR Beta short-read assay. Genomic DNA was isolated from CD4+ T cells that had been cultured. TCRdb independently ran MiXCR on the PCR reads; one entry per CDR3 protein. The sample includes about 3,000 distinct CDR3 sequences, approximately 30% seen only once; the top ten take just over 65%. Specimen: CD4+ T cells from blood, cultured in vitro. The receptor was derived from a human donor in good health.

CDR3 amino acids: CASSASGGPGETQYF. Here the CDR3 DNA reads TGTGCCAGCAGTGCCTCGGGAGGGCCGGGAGAGACCCAGTACTTC. This sequence joins TRBV6-1 and TRBJ2-5; 8 bases are shared with TRBD2. CDR3 size: 15 residues. Germline loops: CDR1 MNHNS, CDR2 SASEGT. Trimming removed 4 bases from V and 4 bases from J; junction bases left unmatched: 8.